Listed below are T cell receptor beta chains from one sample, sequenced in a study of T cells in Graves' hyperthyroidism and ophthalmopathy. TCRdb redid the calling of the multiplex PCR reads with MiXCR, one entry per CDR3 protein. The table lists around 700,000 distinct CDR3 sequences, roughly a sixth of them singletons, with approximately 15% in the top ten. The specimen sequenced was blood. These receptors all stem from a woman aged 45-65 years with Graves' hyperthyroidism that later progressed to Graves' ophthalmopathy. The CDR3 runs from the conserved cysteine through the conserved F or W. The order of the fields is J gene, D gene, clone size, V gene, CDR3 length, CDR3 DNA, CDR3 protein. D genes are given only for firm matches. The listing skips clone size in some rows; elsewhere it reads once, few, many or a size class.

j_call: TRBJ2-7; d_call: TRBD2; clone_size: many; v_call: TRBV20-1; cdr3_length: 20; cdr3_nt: TGCAGTGCTAGCCCCCTCGTTGGCCTAGCGGGGGGGCCTGTTTCCCACGAGCAGTACTTC; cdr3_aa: CSASPLVGLAGGPVSHEQYF
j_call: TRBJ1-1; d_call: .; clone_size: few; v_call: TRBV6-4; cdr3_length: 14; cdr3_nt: TGTGCCAGCAGTGAAAGGACACCGAACACTGAAGCTTTCTTT; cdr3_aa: CASSERTPNTEAFF
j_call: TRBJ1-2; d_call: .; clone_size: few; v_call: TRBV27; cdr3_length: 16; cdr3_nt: TGTGCCAGCAGTTCAGTTCGACAGCTCCATAACTATGGCTACACCTTC; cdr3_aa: CASSSVRQLHNYGYTF
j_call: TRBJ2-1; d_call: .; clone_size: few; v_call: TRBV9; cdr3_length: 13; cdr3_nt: TGTGCCAGCAGCGTATATGGGGGATTGGAGCAGTTCTTC; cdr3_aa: CASSVYGGLEQFF
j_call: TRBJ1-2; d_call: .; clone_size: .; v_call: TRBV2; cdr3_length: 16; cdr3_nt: TGTGCCAGCAGCGACGGGACGGCCTTTGCTAACTATGGCTACACCTTC; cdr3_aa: CASSDGTAFANYGYTF
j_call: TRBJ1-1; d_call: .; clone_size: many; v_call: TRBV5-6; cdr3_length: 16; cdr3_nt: TGTGCCAGCAGCTTGGCCAACAGAGATTGGGACACTGAAGCTTTCTTT; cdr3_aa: CASSLANRDWDTEAFF
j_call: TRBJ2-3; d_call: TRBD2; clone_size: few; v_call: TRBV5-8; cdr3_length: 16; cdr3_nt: TGTGCCAGCAGCCTTGATGCGGGGGGCAACACAGATACGCAGTATTTT; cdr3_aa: CASSLDAGGNTDTQYF
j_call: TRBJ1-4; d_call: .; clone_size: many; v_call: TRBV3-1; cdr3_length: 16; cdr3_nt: TGTGCCAGCAGCCAAGATTCGGCTGGGGCGGGTGAAAAACTGTTTTTT; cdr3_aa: CASSQDSAGAGEKLFF
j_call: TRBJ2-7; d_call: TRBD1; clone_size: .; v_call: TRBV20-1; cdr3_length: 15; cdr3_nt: TGCAGTGCTAGGATGACAGGGTCCCCTTTGAACGAGCAGTACTTC; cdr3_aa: CSARMTGSPLNEQYF
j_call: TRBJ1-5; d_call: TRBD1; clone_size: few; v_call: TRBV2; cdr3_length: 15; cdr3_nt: TGTGCCAGCAGTGAAAACAGGGGCGACAATCAGCCCCAGCATTTT; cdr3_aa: CASSENRGDNQPQHF
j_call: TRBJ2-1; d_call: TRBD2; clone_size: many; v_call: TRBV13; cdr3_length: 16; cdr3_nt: TGTGCCAGCAGCGCCCTGGCGGGGGGGCCCCGGTATGAGCAGTTCTTC; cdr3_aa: CASSALAGGPRYEQFF
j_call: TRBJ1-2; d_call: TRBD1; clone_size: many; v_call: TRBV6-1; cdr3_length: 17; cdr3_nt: TGTGCCAGCAAAACCCTCAGCGCGGACAGGGGTGGCTATGGCTACACCTTC; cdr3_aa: CASKTLSADRGGYGYTF
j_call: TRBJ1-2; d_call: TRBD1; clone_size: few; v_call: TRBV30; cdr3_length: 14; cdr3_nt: TGTGCCCGGAGTGTGGGACAGGGAATCTATGGCTACACCTTC; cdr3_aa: CARSVGQGIYGYTF
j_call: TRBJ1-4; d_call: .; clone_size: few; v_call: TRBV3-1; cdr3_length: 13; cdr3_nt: TGTGCCAGCAGCCAAGGGGGTCTTGAAAAACTGTTTTTT; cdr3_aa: CASSQGGLEKLFF
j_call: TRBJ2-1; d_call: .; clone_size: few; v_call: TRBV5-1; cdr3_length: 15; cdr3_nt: TGCGCCAGCAGCTTGGCCCCGGAGCTGTCCAATGAGCAGTTCTTC; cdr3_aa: CASSLAPELSNEQFF
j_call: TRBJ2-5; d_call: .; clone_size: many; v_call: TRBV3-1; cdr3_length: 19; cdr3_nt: TGTGCCAGCAGCCAACCTCTTCGACACCCCGATCAGGTCCGGAAGACCCAGTACTTC; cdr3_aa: CASSQPLRHPDQVRKTQYF
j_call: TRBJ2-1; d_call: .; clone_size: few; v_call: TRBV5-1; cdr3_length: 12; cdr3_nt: TGCGCCAGCAGCCCCGACCTAAGTGAGCAGTTCTTC; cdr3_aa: CASSPDLSEQFF
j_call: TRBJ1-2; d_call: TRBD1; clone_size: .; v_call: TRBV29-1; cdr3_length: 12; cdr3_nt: TGCAGCGCCCCAGGACAGGGCTCCGGCTACACCTTC; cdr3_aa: CSAPGQGSGYTF
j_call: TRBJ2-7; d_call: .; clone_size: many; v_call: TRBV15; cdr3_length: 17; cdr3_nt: TGTGCCACCAGCAGAAGCCGGTCGGGACGATGGGCCTACGAGCAGTACTTC; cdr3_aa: CATSRSRSGRWAYEQYF
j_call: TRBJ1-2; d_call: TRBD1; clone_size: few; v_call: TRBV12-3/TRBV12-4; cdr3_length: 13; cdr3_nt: TGTGCCAGCAGTCCATGGACAGGGACTGGCTACACCTTC; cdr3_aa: CASSPWTGTGYTF
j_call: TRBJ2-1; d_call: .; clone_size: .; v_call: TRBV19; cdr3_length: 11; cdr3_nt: TGTGCCAGTAGCACAAGGGATGAGCAGTTCTTC; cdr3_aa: CASSTRDEQFF
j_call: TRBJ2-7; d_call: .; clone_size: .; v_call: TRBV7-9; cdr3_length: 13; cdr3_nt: TGTGCCAGCAGATTAACAGGGTCTTACGAGCAGTACTTC; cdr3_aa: CASRLTGSYEQYF
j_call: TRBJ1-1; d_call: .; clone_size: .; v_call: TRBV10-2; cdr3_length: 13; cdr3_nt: TGCGCCAGCGCGGACAGCTTCGGAACTGAAGCTTTCTTT; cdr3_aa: CASADSFGTEAFF
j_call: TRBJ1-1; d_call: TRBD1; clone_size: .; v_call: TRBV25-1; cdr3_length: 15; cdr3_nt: TGTGCCAGCACTGGCCGGGACAGGGGGCACACTGAAGCTTTCTTT; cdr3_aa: CASTGRDRGHTEAFF
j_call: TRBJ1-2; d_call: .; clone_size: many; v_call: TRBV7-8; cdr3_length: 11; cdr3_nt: TGTGCCAGCGAGGGGAACTATGGCTACACCTTC; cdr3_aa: CASEGNYGYTF
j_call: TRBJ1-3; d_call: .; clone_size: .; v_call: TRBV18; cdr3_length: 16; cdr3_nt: TGTGCCAGCTCACCGGGGCCTTATTCCTCTGGAAACACCATATATTTT; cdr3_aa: CASSPGPYSSGNTIYF
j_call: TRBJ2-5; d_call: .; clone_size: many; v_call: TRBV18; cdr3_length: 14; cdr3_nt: TGTGCCAGCTCACCAAGTTTTCGGGGAGAGACCCAGTACTTC; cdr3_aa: CASSPSFRGETQYF
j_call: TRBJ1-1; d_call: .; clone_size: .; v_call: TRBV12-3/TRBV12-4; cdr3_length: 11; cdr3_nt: TGTGCCAGCAGGGACAGAACTGAAGCTTTCTTT; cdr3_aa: CASRDRTEAFF
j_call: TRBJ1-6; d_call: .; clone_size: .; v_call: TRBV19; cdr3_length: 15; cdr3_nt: TGTGCCAGTAGTATCGGGACGGTCTATAATTCACCCCTCCACTTT; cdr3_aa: CASSIGTVYNSPLHF
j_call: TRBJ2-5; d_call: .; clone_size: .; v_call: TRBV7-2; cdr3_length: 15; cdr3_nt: TGTGCCAGCAGCTTAGATTCAGCAGGGCGAAAGACCCAGTACTTC; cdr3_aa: CASSLDSAGRKTQYF
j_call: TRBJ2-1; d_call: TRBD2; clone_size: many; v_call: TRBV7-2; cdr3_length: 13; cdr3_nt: TGTGCCAGCGGACTAGCGGGGATCAATGAGCAGTTCTTC; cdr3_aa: CASGLAGINEQFF
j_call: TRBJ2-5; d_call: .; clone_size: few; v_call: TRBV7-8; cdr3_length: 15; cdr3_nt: TGTGCCAGCAGCTATACGGGAACCAGGCAAGAGACCCAGTACTTC; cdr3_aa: CASSYTGTRQETQYF
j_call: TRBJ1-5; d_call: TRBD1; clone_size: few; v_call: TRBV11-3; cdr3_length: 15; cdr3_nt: TGCGCCAGCAGCCGGACAGGGGGAGACAATCAGCCCCAGCATTTT; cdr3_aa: CASSRTGGDNQPQHF
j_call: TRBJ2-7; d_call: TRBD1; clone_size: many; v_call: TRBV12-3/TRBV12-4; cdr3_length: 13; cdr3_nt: TGTGCCAGCAGAGGGGACAGGGCGGCCGAGCAGTACTTC; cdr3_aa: CASRGDRAAEQYF
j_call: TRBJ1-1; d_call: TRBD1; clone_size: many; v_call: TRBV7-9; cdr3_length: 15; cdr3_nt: TGTGCCAGCAGCCCAGGGGGGGGCCCTCGGCCTGAAGCTTTCTTT; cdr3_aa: CASSPGGGPRPEAFF
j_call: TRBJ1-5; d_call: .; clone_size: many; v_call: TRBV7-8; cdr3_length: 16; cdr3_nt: TGTGCCAGCAGCTTAGGTCAGGACGGGGCAGGGCAGCCCCAGCATTTT; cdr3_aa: CASSLGQDGAGQPQHF
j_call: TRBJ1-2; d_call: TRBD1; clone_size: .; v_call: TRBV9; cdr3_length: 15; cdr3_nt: TGTGCCAGCAGTCTTACAGGGGGCGGAATCTATGGCTACACCTTC; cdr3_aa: CASSLTGGGIYGYTF
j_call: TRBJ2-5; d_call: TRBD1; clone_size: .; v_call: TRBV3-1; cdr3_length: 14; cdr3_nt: TGTGCCAGCACGTGGACAGGGATCCAAGAGACCCAGTACTTC; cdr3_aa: CASTWTGIQETQYF
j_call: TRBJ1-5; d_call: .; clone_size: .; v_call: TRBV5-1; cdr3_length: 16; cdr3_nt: TGCGCCAGCAGCTTGGGAGGTGGCCGGGGGGATCAGCCCCAGCATTTT; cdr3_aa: CASSLGGGRGDQPQHF
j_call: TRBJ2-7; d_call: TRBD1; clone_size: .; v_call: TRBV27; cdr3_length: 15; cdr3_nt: TGTGCCAGCAGTTTGAGCCTAGACAGGGTCTACGAGCAGTACTTC; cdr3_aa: CASSLSLDRVYEQYF
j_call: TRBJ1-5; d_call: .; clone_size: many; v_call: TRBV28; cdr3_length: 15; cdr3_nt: TGTGCCAGCAGTTTAGGGGCGCGGGGGTATCAGCCCCAGCATTTT; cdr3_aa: CASSLGARGYQPQHF
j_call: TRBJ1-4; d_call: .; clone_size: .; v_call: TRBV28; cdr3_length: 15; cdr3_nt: TGTGCCAGCAGTAACCGACAGAGTGCCAATGAAAAACTGTTTTTT; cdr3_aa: CASSNRQSANEKLFF
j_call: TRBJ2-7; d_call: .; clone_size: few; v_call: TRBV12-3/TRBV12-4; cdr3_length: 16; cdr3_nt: TGTGCCAGCAGTTTACATACAGGAAGCCGGGTCAACGAGCAGTACTTC; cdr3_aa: CASSLHTGSRVNEQYF
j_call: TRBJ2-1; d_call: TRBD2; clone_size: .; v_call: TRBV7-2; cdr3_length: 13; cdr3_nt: TGTGCCAGCAGCGATAGGACTAGCTATGGTCAGTTCTTC; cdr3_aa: CASSDRTSYGQFF
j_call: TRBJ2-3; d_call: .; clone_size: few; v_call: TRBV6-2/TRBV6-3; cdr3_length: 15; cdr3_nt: TGTGCCAGCAGTCCCGGGGGCCTCCTCACAGATACGCAGTATTTT; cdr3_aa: CASSPGGLLTDTQYF
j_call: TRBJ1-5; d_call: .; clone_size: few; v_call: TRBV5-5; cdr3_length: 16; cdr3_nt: TGTGCCAGCAGCTCAATCGGGCAGGGGAAGGGCCAGCCCCAGCATTTT; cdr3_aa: CASSSIGQGKGQPQHF
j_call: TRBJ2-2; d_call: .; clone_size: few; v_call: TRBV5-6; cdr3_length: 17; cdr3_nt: TGTGCCAGCAGCTTGGTGTTGGCGGGGACGAACACCGGGGAGCTGTTTTTT; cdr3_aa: CASSLVLAGTNTGELFF
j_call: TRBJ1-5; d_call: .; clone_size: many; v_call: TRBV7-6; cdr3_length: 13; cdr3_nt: TGTGCCAGCGGTTCCTCAGGGGACCAGCCCCAGCATTTT; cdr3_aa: CASGSSGDQPQHF
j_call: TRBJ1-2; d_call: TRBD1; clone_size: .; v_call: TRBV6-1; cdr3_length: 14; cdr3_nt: TGTGCCAGCACAAAAGACAGGGAGTACTATGGCTACACCTTC; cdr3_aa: CASTKDREYYGYTF
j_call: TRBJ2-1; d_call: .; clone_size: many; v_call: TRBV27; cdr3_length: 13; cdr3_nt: TGTGCCAGCAGTTTCTTCAGGGACAATGAGCAGTTCTTC; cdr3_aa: CASSFFRDNEQFF
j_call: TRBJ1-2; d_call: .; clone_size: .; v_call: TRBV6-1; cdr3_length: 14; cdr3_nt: TGTGCCAGCTCGGCACAGGTGCCCCGGTATGGCTACACCTTC; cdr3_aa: CASSAQVPRYGYTF
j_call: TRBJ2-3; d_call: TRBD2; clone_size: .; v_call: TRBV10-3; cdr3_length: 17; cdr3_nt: TGTGCCACCACCGGGGGACTAGAGGCGGGGGCCGCAGATACGCAGTATTTT; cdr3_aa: CATTGGLEAGAADTQYF
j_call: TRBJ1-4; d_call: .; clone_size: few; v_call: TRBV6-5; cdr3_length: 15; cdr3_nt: TGTGCCAGCAGTTACTCGAAGGACACTAATGAAAAACTGTTTTTT; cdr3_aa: CASSYSKDTNEKLFF
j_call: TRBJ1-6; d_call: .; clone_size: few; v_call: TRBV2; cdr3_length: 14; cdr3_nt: TGTGCCAGCAGTGCGGCAGGTCCCCATTCACCCCTCCACTTT; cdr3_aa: CASSAAGPHSPLHF